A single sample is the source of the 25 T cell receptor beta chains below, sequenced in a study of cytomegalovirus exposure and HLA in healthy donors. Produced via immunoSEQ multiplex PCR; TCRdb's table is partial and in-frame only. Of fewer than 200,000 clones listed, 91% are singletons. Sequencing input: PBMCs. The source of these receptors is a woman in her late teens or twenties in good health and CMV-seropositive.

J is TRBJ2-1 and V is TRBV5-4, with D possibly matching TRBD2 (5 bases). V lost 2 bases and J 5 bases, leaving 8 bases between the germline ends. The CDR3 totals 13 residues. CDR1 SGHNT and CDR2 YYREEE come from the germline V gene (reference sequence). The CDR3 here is CASSFPADNEQFF. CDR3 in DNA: TGTGCCAGCAGCTTCCCAGCGGACAATGAGCAGTTCTTC. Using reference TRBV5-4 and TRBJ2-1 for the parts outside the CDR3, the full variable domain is ETGVTQSPTHLIKTRGQQVTLRCSSQSGHNTVSWYQQALGQGPQFIFQYYREEENGRGNFPPRFSGLQFPNYSSELNVNALELDDSALYLCASSFPADNEQFFGPGTRLTVL.

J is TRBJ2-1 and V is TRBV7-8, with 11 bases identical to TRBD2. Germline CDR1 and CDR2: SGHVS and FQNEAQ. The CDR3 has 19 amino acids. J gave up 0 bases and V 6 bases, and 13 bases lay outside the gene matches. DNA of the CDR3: TGTGCCAGCAGGGGGGAACTAGCGGGAGTAGGGAGCTCCTACAATGAGCAGTTCTTC. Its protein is CASRGELAGVGSSYNEQFF.

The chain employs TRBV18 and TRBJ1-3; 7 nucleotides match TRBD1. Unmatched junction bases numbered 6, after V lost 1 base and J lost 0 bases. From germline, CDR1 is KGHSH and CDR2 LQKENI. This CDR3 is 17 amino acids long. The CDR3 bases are TGTGCCAGCTCACCACAGGCAGGGGGTCCCTCTGGAAACACCATATATTTT. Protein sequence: CASSPQAGGPSGNTIYF.

This chain's CDR3 is CASIGPGNTIYF. The CDR3 coding sequence is TGTGCCAGCATTGGCCCGGGAAACACCATATATTTT. This chain connects TRBV28 to TRBJ1-3; D unclear. Germline V gives CDR1 MDHEN, CDR2 SYDVKM. Trimming left V 7 bases short and J 4 bases short, with 8 bases between. The CDR3 has 12 residues.

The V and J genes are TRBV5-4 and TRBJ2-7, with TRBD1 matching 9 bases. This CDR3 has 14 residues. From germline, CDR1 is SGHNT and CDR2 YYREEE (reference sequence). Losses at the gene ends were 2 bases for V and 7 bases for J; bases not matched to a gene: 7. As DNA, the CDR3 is TGTGCCAGCAGCTTAGAACAGGGGGCGTGGGAGCAGTACTTC. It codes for CASSLEQGAWEQYF.

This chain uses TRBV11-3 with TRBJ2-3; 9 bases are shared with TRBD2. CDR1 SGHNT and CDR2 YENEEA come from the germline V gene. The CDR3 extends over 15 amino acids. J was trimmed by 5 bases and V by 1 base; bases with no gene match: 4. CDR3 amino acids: CASSLGTSDRDTQYF. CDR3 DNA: TGTGCCAGCAGCTTAGGGACTAGCGATAGAGATACGCAGTATTTT. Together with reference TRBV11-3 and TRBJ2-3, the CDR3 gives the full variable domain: EAGVVQSPRYKIIEKKQPVAFWCNPISGHNTLYWYLQNLGQGPELLIRYENEEAVDDSQLPKDRFSAERLKGVDSTLKIQPAELGDSAVYLCASSLGTSDRDTQYFGPGTRLTVL.

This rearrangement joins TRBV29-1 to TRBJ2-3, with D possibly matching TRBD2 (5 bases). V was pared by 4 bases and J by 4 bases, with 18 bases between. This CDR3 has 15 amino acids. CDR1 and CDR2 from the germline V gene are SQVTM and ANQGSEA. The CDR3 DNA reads TGCAGCGTTGTCGGAGGCCGGAAAGGTGCAGATACGCAGTATTTT. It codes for CSVVGGRKGADTQYF.

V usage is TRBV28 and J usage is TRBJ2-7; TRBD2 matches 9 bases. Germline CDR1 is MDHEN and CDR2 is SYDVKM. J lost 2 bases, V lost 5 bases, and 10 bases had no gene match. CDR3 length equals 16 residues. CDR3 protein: CASSGGTSRQTYEQYF. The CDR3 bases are TGTGCCAGCAGTGGGGGGACTAGCCGTCAAACCTACGAGCAGTACTTC.

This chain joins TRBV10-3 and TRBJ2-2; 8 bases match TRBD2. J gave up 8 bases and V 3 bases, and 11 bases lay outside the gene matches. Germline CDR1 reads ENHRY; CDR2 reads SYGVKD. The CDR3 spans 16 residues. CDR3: CAISEPSAGGRGELFF. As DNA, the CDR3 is TGTGCCATCAGTGAACCTTCGGCGGGCGGGAGGGGGGAGCTGTTTTTT.

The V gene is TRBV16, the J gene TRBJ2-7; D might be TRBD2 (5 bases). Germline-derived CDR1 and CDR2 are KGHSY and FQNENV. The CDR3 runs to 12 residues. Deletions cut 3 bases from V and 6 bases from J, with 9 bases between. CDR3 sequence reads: CASSQSRGEQYF. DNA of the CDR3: TGTGCCAGCAGCCAGTCCCGGGGCGAGCAGTACTTC.

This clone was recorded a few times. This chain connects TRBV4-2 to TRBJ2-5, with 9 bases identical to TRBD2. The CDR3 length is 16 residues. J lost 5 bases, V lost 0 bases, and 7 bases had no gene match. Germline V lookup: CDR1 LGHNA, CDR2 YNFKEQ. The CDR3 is CASSQEVSGSPETQYF. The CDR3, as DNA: TGTGCCAGCAGCCAAGAAGTTAGCGGGAGCCCCGAGACCCAGTACTTC.

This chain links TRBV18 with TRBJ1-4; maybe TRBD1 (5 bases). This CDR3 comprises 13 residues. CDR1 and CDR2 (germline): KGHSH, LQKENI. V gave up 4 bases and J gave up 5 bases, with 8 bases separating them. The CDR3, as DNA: TGTGCCAGCTCACAGGGGCGGAATGAAAAACTGTTTTTT. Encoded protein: CASSQGRNEKLFF. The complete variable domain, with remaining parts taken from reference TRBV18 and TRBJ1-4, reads NAGVMQNPRHLVRRRGQEARLRCSPMKGHSHVYWYRQLPEEGLKFMVYLQKENIIDESGMPKERFSAEFPKEGPSILRIQQVVRGDSAAYFCASSQGRNEKLFFGSGTQLSVL.

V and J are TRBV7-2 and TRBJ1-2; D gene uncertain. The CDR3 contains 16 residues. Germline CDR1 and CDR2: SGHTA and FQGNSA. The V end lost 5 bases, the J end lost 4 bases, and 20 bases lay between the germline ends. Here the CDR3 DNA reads TGTGCCAGCAGCGCATCCCGCCCCCGTTTGGCCTATGGCTACACCTTC. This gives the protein CASSASRPRLAYGYTF.

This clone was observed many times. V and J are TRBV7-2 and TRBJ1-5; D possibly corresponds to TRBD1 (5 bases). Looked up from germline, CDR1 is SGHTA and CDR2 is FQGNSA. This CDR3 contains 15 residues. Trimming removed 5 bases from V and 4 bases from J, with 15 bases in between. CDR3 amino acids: CASSLQGDRNQPQHF. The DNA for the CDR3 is TGTGCCAGCAGCCTGCAGGGTGATCGGAATCAGCCCCAGCATTTT.

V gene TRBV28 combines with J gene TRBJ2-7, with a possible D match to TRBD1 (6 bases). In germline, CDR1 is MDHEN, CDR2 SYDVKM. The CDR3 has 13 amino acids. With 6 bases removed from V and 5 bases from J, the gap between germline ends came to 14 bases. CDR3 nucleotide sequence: TGTGCCAGCAGACCGGACAGTCTCAACGAGCAGTACTTC. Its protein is CASRPDSLNEQYF.

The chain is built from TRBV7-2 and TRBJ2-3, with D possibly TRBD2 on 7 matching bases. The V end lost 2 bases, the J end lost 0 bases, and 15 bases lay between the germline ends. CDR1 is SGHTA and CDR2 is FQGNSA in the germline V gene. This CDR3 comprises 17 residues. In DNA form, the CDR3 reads TGTGCCAGCAGCTTATGGGCGGGGGCCCCTAGCACAGATACGCAGTATTTT. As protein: CASSLWAGAPSTDTQYF.

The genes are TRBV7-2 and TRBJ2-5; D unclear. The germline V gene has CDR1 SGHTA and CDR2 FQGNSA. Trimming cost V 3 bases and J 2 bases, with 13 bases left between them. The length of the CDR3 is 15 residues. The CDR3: CASSFRVSEQETQYF. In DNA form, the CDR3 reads TGTGCCAGCAGCTTTCGCGTTAGTGAGCAAGAGACCCAGTACTTC. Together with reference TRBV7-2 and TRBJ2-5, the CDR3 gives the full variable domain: GAGVSQSPSNKVTEKGKDVELRCDPISGHTALYWYRQSLGQGLEFLIYFQGNSAPDKSGLPSDRFSAERTGGSVSTLTIQRTQQEDSAVYLCASSFRVSEQETQYFGPGTRLLVL.

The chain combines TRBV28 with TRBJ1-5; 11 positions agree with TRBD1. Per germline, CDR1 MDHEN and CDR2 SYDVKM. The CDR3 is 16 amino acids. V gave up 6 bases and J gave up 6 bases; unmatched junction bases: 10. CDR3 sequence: CASRLYGTGGGQPQHF. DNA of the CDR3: TGTGCCAGCAGACTATACGGGACAGGGGGAGGTCAGCCCCAGCATTTT.

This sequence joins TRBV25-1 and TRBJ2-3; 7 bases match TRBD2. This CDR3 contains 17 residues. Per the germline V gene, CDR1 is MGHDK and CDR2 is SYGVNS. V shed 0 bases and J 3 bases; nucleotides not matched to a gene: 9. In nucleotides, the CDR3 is TGTGCCAGCAGTGAATACCCCCAGCGGGGACTTACAGATACGCAGTATTTT. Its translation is CASSEYPQRGLTDTQYF.

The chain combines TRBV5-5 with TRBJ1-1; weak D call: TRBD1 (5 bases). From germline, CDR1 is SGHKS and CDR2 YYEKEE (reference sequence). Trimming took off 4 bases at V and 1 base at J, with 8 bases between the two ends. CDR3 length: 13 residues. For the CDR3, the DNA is TGTGCCAGCAGCGTGACAGCGAACACTGAAGCTTTCTTT. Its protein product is CASSVTANTEAFF. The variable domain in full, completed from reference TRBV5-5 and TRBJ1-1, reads DAGVTQSPTHLIKTRGQQVTLRCSPISGHKSVSWYQQVLGQGPQFIFQYYEKEERGRGNFPDRFSARQFPNYSSELNVNALLLGDSALYLCASSVTANTEAFFGQGTRLTVV.

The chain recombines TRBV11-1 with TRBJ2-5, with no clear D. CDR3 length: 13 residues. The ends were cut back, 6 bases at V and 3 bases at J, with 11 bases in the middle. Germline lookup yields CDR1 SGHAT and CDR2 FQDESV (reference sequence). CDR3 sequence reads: CASSTQVKETQYF. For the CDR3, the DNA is TGTGCCAGCAGTACTCAGGTGAAAGAGACCCAGTACTTC.

CDR3 in DNA: TGTGCCAGCAGCTATAGGACAGGGGACTATGGCTACACCTTC. Translating gives CASSYRTGDYGYTF. This chain joins TRBV5-8 and TRBJ1-2, with 9 positions matching TRBD1. Germline assignment: CDR1 SGHTS and CDR2 YDEGEE. This CDR3 is built from 14 residues. The junction had 3 bases not matched to a gene; V was cut back by 3 bases and J by 3 bases.

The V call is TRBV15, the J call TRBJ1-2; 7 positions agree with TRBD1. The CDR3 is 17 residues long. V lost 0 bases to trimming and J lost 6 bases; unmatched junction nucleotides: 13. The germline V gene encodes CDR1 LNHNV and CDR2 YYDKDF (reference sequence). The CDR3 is CATSRDGRGTDLDGYTF. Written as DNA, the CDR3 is TGTGCCACCAGCAGAGATGGTCGCGGGACAGATCTTGATGGCTACACCTTC.

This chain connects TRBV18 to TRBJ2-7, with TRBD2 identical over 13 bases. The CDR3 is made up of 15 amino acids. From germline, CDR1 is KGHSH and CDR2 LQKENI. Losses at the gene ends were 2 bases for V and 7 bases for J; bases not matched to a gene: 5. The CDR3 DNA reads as TGTGCCAGCTCACCATCTGGACTAGCGGGAGTTGAGCAGTACTTC. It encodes CASSPSGLAGVEQYF. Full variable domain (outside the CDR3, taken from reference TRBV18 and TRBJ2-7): NAGVMQNPRHLVRRRGQEARLRCSPMKGHSHVYWYRQLPEEGLKFMVYLQKENIIDESGMPKERFSAEFPKEGPSILRIQQVVRGDSAAYFCASSPSGLAGVEQYFGPGTRLTVT.

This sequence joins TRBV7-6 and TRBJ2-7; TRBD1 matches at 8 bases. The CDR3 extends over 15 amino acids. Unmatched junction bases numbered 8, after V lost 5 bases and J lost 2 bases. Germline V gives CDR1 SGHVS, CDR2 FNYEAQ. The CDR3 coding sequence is TGTGCCAGCAGCGATTGGACAGGGAGCACCTACGAGCAGTACTTC. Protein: CASSDWTGSTYEQYF.